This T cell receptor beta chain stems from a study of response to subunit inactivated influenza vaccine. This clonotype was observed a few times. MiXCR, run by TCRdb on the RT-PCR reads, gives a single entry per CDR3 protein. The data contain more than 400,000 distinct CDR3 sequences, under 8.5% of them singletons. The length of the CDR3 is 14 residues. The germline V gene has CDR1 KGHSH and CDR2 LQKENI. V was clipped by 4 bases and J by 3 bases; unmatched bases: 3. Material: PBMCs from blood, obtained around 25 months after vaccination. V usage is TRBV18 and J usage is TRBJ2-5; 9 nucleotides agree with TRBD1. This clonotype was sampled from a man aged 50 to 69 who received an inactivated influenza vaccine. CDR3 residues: CASSRWTGEETQYF. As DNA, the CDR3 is TGTGCCAGCTCACGGTGGACAGGGGAAGAGACCCAGTACTTC.